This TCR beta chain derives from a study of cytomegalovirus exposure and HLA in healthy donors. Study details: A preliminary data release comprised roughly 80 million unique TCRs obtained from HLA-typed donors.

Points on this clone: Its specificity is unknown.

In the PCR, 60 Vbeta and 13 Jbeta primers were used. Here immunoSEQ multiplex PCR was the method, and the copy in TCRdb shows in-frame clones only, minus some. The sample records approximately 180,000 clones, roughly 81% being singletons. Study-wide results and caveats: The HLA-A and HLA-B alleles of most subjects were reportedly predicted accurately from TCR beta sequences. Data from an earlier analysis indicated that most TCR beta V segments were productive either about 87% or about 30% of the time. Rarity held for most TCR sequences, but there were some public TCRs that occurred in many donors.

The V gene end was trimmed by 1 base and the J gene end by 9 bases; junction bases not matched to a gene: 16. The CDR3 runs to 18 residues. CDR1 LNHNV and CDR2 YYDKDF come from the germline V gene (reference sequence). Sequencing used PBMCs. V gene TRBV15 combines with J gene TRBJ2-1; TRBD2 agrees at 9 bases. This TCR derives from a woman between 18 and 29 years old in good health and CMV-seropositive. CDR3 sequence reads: CATSRAPSGVFLSGEQFF. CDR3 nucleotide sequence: TGTGCCACCAGCAGAGCCCCTAGCGGGGTCTTCCTCTCTGGTGAGCAGTTCTTC.